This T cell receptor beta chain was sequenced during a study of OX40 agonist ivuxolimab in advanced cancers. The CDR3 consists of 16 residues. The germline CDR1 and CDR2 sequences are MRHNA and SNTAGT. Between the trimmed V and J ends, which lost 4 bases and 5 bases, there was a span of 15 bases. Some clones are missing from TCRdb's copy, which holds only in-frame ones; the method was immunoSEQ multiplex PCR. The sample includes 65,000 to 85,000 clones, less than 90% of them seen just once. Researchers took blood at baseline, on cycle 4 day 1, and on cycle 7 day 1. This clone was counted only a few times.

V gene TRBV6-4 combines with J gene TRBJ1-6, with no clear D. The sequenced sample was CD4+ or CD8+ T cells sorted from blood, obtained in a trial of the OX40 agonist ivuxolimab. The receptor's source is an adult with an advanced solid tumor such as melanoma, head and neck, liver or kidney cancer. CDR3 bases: TGTGCCAGCAGTGTCGCCTCACCCGCCGATAATTCACCCCTCCACTTT. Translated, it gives CASSVASPADNSPLHF.